Detailed here is one T cell receptor beta chain. Its target is unknown. These data originate in a study of cytomegalovirus exposure and HLA in healthy donors. Using immunoSEQ multiplex PCR, the repertoire was profiled, and TCRdb retains in-frame clones only, with some absent. The sample holds tens of thousands of clones; roughly 94% are singletons and the top ten take nearly 4.5%. Study-level findings and limits: As confirmed in vitro, a few CMV-associated chains were specific for CMV antigens.

The receptor's source is a man between 18 and 29 years old in good health and CMV-seropositive. Sequenced material: PBMCs.

The CDR3 reads CASSLGGSWGLGDYGYTF. The CDR3 nucleotides are TGTGCCAGCAGCTTAGGCGGATCGTGGGGGCTTGGAGACTATGGCTACACCTTC. This chain uses TRBV13 with TRBJ1-2, with a possible D match to TRBD1 (6 bases). Between the trimmed V and J ends, which lost 0 bases and 3 bases, there was a span of 20 bases. The CDR3 runs to 18 residues. Looked up from germline, CDR1 is PRHDT and CDR2 is FYEKMQ (reference sequence).